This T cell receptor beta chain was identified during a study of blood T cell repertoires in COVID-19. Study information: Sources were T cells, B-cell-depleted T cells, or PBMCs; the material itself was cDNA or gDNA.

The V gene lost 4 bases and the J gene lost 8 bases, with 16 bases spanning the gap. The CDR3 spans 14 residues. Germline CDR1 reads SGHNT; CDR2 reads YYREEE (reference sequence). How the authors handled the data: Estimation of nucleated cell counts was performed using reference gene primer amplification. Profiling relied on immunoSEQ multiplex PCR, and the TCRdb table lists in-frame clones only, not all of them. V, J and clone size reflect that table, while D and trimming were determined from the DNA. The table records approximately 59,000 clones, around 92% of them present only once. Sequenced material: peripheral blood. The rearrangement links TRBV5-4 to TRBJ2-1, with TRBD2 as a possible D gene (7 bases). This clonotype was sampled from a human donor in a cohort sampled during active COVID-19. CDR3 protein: CASSLRGGAHEQFF. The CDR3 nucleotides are TGTGCCAGCAGCCTTAGAGGGGGGGCCCATGAGCAGTTCTTC.